The 23 T cell receptor beta chains reported below all come from one sample, sequenced in a study of cytomegalovirus exposure and HLA in healthy donors. The repertoire was sequenced with immunoSEQ multiplex PCR; TCRdb's copy has only in-frame clones and lacks some. This sample yields 220,000 or so clones, of which 80% to 85% are seen a single time; over 12% belongs to the top ten. Sequencing used PBMCs. The receptors were gathered from a woman aged 30 to 39 in good health and CMV-seropositive.

The gene calls are TRBV15 and TRBJ1-1; perhaps TRBD1 as D (6 bases). Germline V lookup: CDR1 LNHNV, CDR2 YYDKDF (reference sequence). V lost 3 bases and J lost 8, with 10 bases in between. CDR3 length: 12 amino acids. CDR3 sequence: CATSSGTPEAFF. Written as DNA, the CDR3 is TGTGCCACCAGCAGCGGGACACCGGAAGCTTTCTTT.

This chain connects TRBV7-9 to TRBJ2-7, with 9 bases identical to TRBD1. Germline loops: CDR1 SEHNR, CDR2 FQNEAQ (reference sequence). This CDR3 contains 15 residues. J was trimmed by 5 bases and V by 1 base; bases with no gene match: 6. Here the CDR3 DNA reads TGTGCCAGCAGCTTAGTCGGTACAGGGGGCCACGAGCAGTACTTC. It encodes CASSLVGTGGHEQYF.

This clone came up once. The chain employs TRBV18 and TRBJ1-2; D unresolved. There are 13 residues in the CDR3. V lost 2 bases, J lost 6 bases, and 10 bases lay in between. Germline lookup yields CDR1 KGHSH and CDR2 LQKENI. CDR3 sequence: CASSPGGGHGYTF. For the CDR3, the DNA is TGTGCCAGCTCACCAGGAGGTGGGCATGGCTACACCTTC.

The rearrangement links TRBV18 to TRBJ2-2; D might be TRBD2 (6 bases). V was clipped by 3 bases and J by 8 bases, with 13 bases between them. Germline-derived CDR1 and CDR2 are KGHSH and LQKENI. The CDR3 totals 14 residues. The CDR3 here is CASSPGTLSGELFF. DNA for the CDR3: TGTGCCAGCTCACCCGGGACTCTGTCTGGGGAGCTGTTTTTT.

The chain couples TRBV5-1 to TRBJ2-5; 8 bases agree with TRBD1. The length of the CDR3 is 15 residues. V lost 4 bases and J lost 4; bases outside the gene matches: 9. Germline values: CDR1 SGHRS, CDR2 YFSETQ. The CDR3 reads CASSLEGQVGETQYF. In nucleotides, the CDR3 is TGCGCCAGCAGCCTAGAGGGACAGGTGGGAGAGACCCAGTACTTC.

The chain has TRBV5-1 and TRBJ2-1; 7 bases match TRBD1. This CDR3 comprises 14 residues. The germline V gene has CDR1 SGHRS and CDR2 YFSETQ. V shed 4 bases, J shed 8 bases, and the junction held 9 bases outside the gene matches. The DNA for the CDR3 is TGCGCCAGCAGCAGACAGGGCCTGAGGGATGAGCAGTTCTTC. Translated: CASSRQGLRDEQFF.

The gene calls are TRBV28 and TRBJ2-4; a weak D match, TRBD1 (7 bases). The CDR3 is made up of 14 amino acids. Germline-derived CDR1 and CDR2 are MDHEN and SYDVKM. Trimming cost V 6 bases and J 6 bases, with 15 bases left between them. CDR3 sequence (DNA): TGTGCCAGCAGCGCCCAGGGGGGACGAAACATTCAGTACTTC. Encoded protein: CASSAQGGRNIQYF.

The chain is built from TRBV28 and TRBJ1-2, with TRBD1 matching over 8 bases. This CDR3 is 14 amino acids long. Germline-derived CDR1 and CDR2 are MDHEN and SYDVKM. The V gene end was trimmed by 5 bases and the J gene end by 3 bases; junction bases not matched to a gene: 5. The CDR3 region has the DNA TGTGCCAGCAGTCCAGGGGGCAAGGACTATGGCTACACCTTC. It specifies CASSPGGKDYGYTF.

The V call is TRBV29-1, the J call TRBJ1-2, with D unclear. CDR1 SQVTM and CDR2 ANQGSEA come from the germline V gene. The CDR3 loop spans 14 amino acids. Trimming removed 7 bases at V and 0 bases at J, with 15 bases between. Here the CDR3 DNA reads TGCAGCGCTACCGACCGAAGCTCTAACTATGGCTACACCTTC. It translates to CSATDRSSNYGYTF.

The rearrangement joins TRBV7-9 to TRBJ2-7; D call uncertain. Trimming shortened V by 4 bases and J by 0 bases, and 10 bases separated the two germline ends. The V gene's germline CDR1 is SEHNR and CDR2 FQNEAQ (reference sequence). The CDR3 sequence is 14 residues long. The CDR3 protein is CASSSGSFSYEQYF. The CDR3 DNA reads TGTGCCAGCAGCTCAGGTTCGTTCTCCTACGAGCAGTACTTC.

The chain combines TRBV10-1 with TRBJ1-4, with D possibly being TRBD1 (5 bases). Germline values: CDR1 WNHNN, CDR2 SYGVQD (reference sequence). The V end was cut by 4 bases, the J end by 8 bases, with 11 bases between. There are 13 residues in the CDR3. The CDR3 protein is CASSGGVGEKLFF. The CDR3 DNA sequence: TGCGCCAGCAGTGGAGGGGTGGGAGAAAAACTGTTTTTT.

The gene calls are TRBV30 and TRBJ2-7, with TRBD2 matching over 7 bases. The CDR3 is made up of 14 amino acids. Germline-derived CDR1 and CDR2 are GTSNPN and SVGIG (reference sequence). The V segment lost 4 bases and the J segment 0 bases; nucleotides outside the gene matches: 6. CDR3 nucleotides: TGTGCCTGGAAGCGGGACTTAAGCTCCTACGAGCAGTACTTC. It encodes CAWKRDLSSYEQYF.

The gene calls are TRBV5-1 and TRBJ2-7, with 10 bases aligning to TRBD1. CDR1 SGHRS and CDR2 YFSETQ come from the germline V gene. Trimming cost V 2 bases and J 4 bases; bases outside gene matches: 3. This CDR3 is 14 amino acids long. The DNA of the CDR3 is TGCGCCAGCAGCTTCTGGGACAGGGGTTACGAGCAGTACTTC. Residues: CASSFWDRGYEQYF.

V is TRBV7-8 and J is TRBJ1-2; possible D gene TRBD1, 5 bases. Looked up from germline, CDR1 is SGHVS and CDR2 is FQNEAQ. V lost 2 bases and J 6 bases, leaving 7 bases between the germline ends. CDR3 size: 12 residues. The CDR3 spells CASSLQGNGYTF. Written as DNA, the CDR3 is TGTGCCAGCAGCTTACAGGGTAATGGCTACACCTTC.

The chain employs TRBV27 and TRBJ2-7; D possibly uses TRBD1 or TRBD2 (5 bases each). The ends were cut back, 5 bases at V and 4 bases at J, with 33 bases in the middle. Germline assignment: CDR1 MNHEY and CDR2 SMNVEV (reference sequence). The CDR3 runs 20 residues. The CDR3 sequence: CASSRIKVPGTGPGNYEQYF. The CDR3 DNA is TGTGCCAGCAGTAGAATCAAGGTCCCGGGGACCGGGCCAGGAAATTACGAGCAGTACTTC.

V usage is TRBV9 and J usage is TRBJ1-1, with 11 bases aligning to TRBD1. The CDR3 is 14 amino acids. V lost 7 bases, J lost 4 bases, and 6 bases stayed unmatched. In germline, CDR1 is SGDLS, CDR2 YYNGEE. The CDR3 DNA is TGTGCCAGCTCCCAGGGGACAGGGGGCACTGAAGCTTTCTTT. It translates to CASSQGTGGTEAFF.

The chain carries TRBV29-1 and TRBJ1-4; TRBD1 agrees at 10 bases. This CDR3 has 12 amino acids. V lost 7 bases, J lost 7 bases, and 3 bases stayed unmatched. Looked up from germline, CDR1 is SQVTM and CDR2 is ANQGSEA. CDR3 nucleotides: TGCAGCGCTGGACAGGGGGTTGAAAAACTGTTTTTT. The encoded protein is CSAGQGVEKLFF.

This clone occurred once. The CDR3 nucleotides read TGTGCCTCCCAGGAAGGACTAGCGGGATTTCGCTTGTCCTACAATGAGCAGTTCTTC. Amino acids: CASQEGLAGFRLSYNEQFF. V gene TRBV27 combines with J gene TRBJ2-1, with 12 positions matching TRBD2. The CDR3 covers 19 residues. In germline, CDR1 is MNHEY, CDR2 SMNVEV (reference sequence). Losses at the gene ends were 11 bases for V and 1 base for J; bases not matched to a gene: 18.

This clone was detected once. This rearrangement joins TRBV10-3 to TRBJ1-2; D may be TRBD1 (6 bases). CDR1 is ENHRY, CDR2 SYGVKD, per germline. The V and J ends lost 4 bases and 8 bases respectively, with 14 bases between them. The CDR3 totals 13 residues. The CDR3 sequence: CAISGTGIEGYTF. CDR3 DNA sequence: TGTGCCATCAGTGGTACAGGGATCGAAGGCTACACCTTC.

The chain employs TRBV5-4 and TRBJ2-3, with no clear D. Germline loops: CDR1 SGHNT, CDR2 YYREEE (reference sequence). Trimming cost V 3 bases and J 1 base, with 3 bases left between them. This CDR3 has 12 residues. The CDR3 DNA is TGTGCCAGCAGCTGGGGCACAGATACGCAGTATTTT. Amino acid sequence: CASSWGTDTQYF.

The chain couples TRBV5-1 to TRBJ2-5; D unclear. The germline V and J ends were trimmed by 2 bases and 3 bases, with 14 bases remaining between them. CDR1 is SGHRS, CDR2 YFSETQ, per germline. The CDR3 runs to 15 residues. CDR3 sequence reads: CASSFNSPGEETQYF. DNA of the CDR3: TGCGCCAGCAGCTTTAACAGTCCAGGCGAAGAGACCCAGTACTTC.

V gene TRBV5-1 combines with J gene TRBJ1-1; 7 bases fit TRBD1. CDR3 length: 14 amino acids. Germline assignment: CDR1 SGHRS and CDR2 YFSETQ. V dropped 4 bases and J dropped 1; count of bases not matched to a gene: 4. The DNA of the CDR3 is TGCGCCAGCAGCGAGGGACAGAAGAACACTGAAGCTTTCTTT. Amino acids: CASSEGQKNTEAFF.

V is TRBV13 and J is TRBJ2-7, with D possibly matching TRBD1 (6 bases). The CDR3 has 15 residues. Germline V gene sequence: CDR1 PRHDT, CDR2 FYEKMQ (reference sequence). V lost 3 bases, J lost 2 bases, and 14 bases lay in between. The CDR3 DNA reads TGTGCCAGCAGCTTGGGGACAACTTTGACCTACGAGCAGTACTTC. This gives the protein CASSLGTTLTYEQYF.